This section outlines one T cell receptor beta chain sequence together with its context. In the original processing: Scientists estimated how many nucleated cells there were by amplifying reference gene primers. The method was immunoSEQ multiplex PCR; TCRdb's version includes in-frame clones alone and lacks a portion of them. V and J calls and clone size come straight from that table; D and trimming were deduced from the DNA. The sample shows roughly 360,000 clones, about 90% of them seen only once. The CDR3 totals 16 residues. V was clipped by 4 bases and J by 9 bases; unmatched bases: 9. This sample is part of a study of blood T cell repertoires in COVID-19. Individuals drawn from 24 US areas were roughly 18 to 100 years old. Cohort 3 recovered donors had two negative PCRs, clearance, or symptom resolution.

The sample comprised PBMCs or T cells enriched from blood (not recorded which). This TCR derives from a man aged 25 to 40 who had recovered from COVID-19. The J gene is TRBJ1-6, the V gene TRBV5-3, with 11 bases lining up with TRBD1. TRBV5-3 is designated an ORF whose function remains uncertain. The CDR3 reads CARSLVRGTGGSPLHF. The CDR3 DNA reads as TGTGCCAGAAGCCTAGTTCGTGGGACAGGGGGTTCACCCCTCCACTTT.